This entry is about one TCR beta chain. The data stem from a study of blood T cell repertoires in COVID-19. Germline lookup yields CDR1 SGHNT and CDR2 YYREEE (reference sequence). The CDR3 spans 16 residues. Trimming removed 3 bases at V and 6 bases at J, with 20 bases between. Libraries were prepared by immunoSEQ multiplex PCR; TCRdb keeps only in-frame clonotypes and omits some of them. Found here are some 200,000 clones, around 80% of them singletons; the top ten hold roughly 1.4%. This receptor was obtained from a woman between 40 and 50 years old who had recovered from COVID-19. The sequencing input was peripheral blood. This rearrangement joins TRBV5-4 to TRBJ2-3; D might be TRBD2 (7 bases). DNA of the CDR3: TGTGCCAGCAGCTCCGCGAGGCGGGGGCGGTGGGATACGCAGTATTTT. It encodes CASSSARRGRWDTQYF. Supplemented by reference TRBV5-4 and TRBJ2-3, the full variable domain reads ETGVTQSPTHLIKTRGQQVTLRCSSQSGHNTVSWYQQALGQGPQFIFQYYREEENGRGNFPPRFSGLQFPNYSSELNVNALELDDSALYLCASSSARRGRWDTQYFGPGTRLTVL.